This is a list of T cell receptor beta chains from one sample in a study of sequential checkpoint blockade in melanoma. Assay used: immunoSEQ multiplex PCR; TCRdb lists only in-frame clones, some missing. The table lists about 22,000 clones, over 75% of them singletons. The sequences come from CD8+ T cells sorted from blood (inferred from file names), collected from a patient given nivolumab and ipilimumab in sequence. Receptors were obtained from a human donor with melanoma. The CDR3 runs from the conserved cysteine through the conserved F or W. The order of the fields is J gene, CDR3 length, V gene, clone size, D gene, CDR3 DNA, CDR3 protein. The D gene is left open where the match is weak. Rows give clone size only sometimes, using once, few, many, or a class for an expanded clone.

>TRBJ2-1|20|TRBV4-1|.|TRBD2
TGCGCCAGCAGCCAAGATCGGGGCGGACTAGCGGGAGGGTCCTACAATGAGCAGTTCTTC
CASSQDRGGLAGGSYNEQFF
>TRBJ2-5|17|TRBV4-3|.|TRBD2
TGCGCCAGCAGCCAAGTGGGGTCGAGCGGGAGGGCCAGGGAGCAGTACTTC
CASSQVGSSGRAREQYF
>TRBJ2-7|14|TRBV13|few|.
TGTGCCAGCAGTTTTTTCCAGGGGGGATACGAGCAGTACTTC
CASSFFQGGYEQYF
>TRBJ2-7|15|TRBV7-8|.|TRBD2
TGTGCCAGCAGCTCAGAGGGATCGGGGGGATACGAGCAGTACTTC
CASSSEGSGGYEQYF
>TRBJ1-6|15|TRBV4-1|.|TRBD1
TGCGCCAGCAGCCAAGAACCAGGGGGGTCGGCACCCCTCCACTTT
CASSQEPGGSAPLHF
>TRBJ1-2|13|TRBV7-9|.|TRBD1
TGTGCCAGCAGCTTAGAACAGGGGAGAGGCTACACCTTC
CASSLEQGRGYTF
>TRBJ2-7|15|TRBV6-6|.|TRBD1
TGTGCCAGCAGCGATCCCCCTGGACAGGGATACGAGCAGTACTTC
CASSDPPGQGYEQYF
>TRBJ2-7|15|TRBV13|.|TRBD1
TGTGCCAGCAGCAGCCGGGACAGGAGCTCCTACGAGCAGTACTTC
CASSSRDRSSYEQYF
>TRBJ1-4|12|TRBV27|.|.
TGTGCCAGCAGTGCCGACGGACGAGGGCTGTTTTTT
CASSADGRGLFF
>TRBJ2-7|15|TRBV2|.|TRBD1
TGTGCCAGCAGTGACTCGGGGACAGGTCACTACGAGCAGTACTTC
CASSDSGTGHYEQYF
>TRBJ2-2|13|TRBV9|.|.
TGTGCCAGCAGCGTAATGGAGTTCGGGGAGCTGTTTTTT
CASSVMEFGELFF
>TRBJ2-1|20|TRBV4-1|.|TRBD2
TGCGCCAGCACCCTCTCCCCACAGGGTCCCAGCGGGGGGGTCAACAATGAGCAGTTCTTC
CASTLSPQGPSGGVNNEQFF
>TRBJ2-5|15|TRBV27|.|.
TGTGCCAGCAGTTTAGTCGGAACGGGACAAGAGACCCAGTACTTC
CASSLVGTGQETQYF
>TRBJ2-7|15|TRBV10-3|.|.
TGTGCCATCAGTGAGTCCCAGGGACTCATATACGAGCAGTACTTC
CAISESQGLIYEQYF
>TRBJ1-1|15|TRBV7-9|.|TRBD1
TGTGCCAGCAGCCCTGGACAGGGGCCCTACACTGAAGCTTTCTTT
CASSPGQGPYTEAFF
>TRBJ2-3|14|TRBV27|.|TRBD1
TGTGCCAGCCGGACAGGGTACCCAATAGATACGCAGTATTTT
CASRTGYPIDTQYF
>TRBJ2-7|15|TRBV23-1|.|.
TGCGCCAGCCGTAGCCGGGGAGACCTGGGCCACGAGCAGTACTTC
CASRSRGDLGHEQYF
>TRBJ2-7|17|TRBV4-3|.|TRBD1
TGCGCCAGCAGCCAAGATATTGTCGGCGACAGGGGGTACGAGCAGTACTTC
CASSQDIVGDRGYEQYF
>TRBJ2-1|13|TRBV6-5|.|TRBD2
TGTGCCAGCAGTTACCTAGCGGACAATGAGCAGTTCTTC
CASSYLADNEQFF
>TRBJ1-1|18|TRBV27|few|TRBD1
TGTGCCAGCAGTCCTCTGCATACGACAGGGGCCGTTAACACTGAAGCTTTCTTT
CASSPLHTTGAVNTEAFF
>TRBJ1-5|13|TRBV7-9|.|.
TGTGCCAGCAGCCCCCAGAGCAATCAGCCCCAGCATTTT
CASSPQSNQPQHF
>TRBJ2-7|14|TRBV2|.|.
TGTGCCAGCAGTGAGAGGCCCAGGAGGTACGAGCAGTACTTC
CASSERPRRYEQYF
>TRBJ2-7|14|TRBV28|.|.
TGTGCCAGCAGTTTAATTGGGGGGAGCCACGAGCAGTACTTC
CASSLIGGSHEQYF
>TRBJ2-7|15|TRBV27|medium-sized|TRBD2
TGTGCCAGCAGCTTAACTAGCGGGGTATCCTACGAGCAGTACTTC
CASSLTSGVSYEQYF
>TRBJ2-7|15|TRBV4-1|.|.
TGCGCCAGCAGCCAAGGGCCTGACAGCTCCTACGAGCAGTACTTC
CASSQGPDSSYEQYF
>TRBJ1-3|16|TRBV14|few|TRBD1
TGTGCCAGCAGCCAAGTCGGCACAGGGGGTGGAAACACCATATATTTT
CASSQVGTGGGNTIYF
>TRBJ2-1|19|TRBV2|medium-sized|.
TGTGCCAGCGGGGTTGGGGACACTCACCCCAAAATGTCCTACAATGAGCAGTTCTTC
CASGVGDTHPKMSYNEQFF
>TRBJ2-7|14|TRBV4-1|once|.
TGCGCCAGCAGCCAAAGTGCGGGGTCCTACGAGCAGTACTTC
CASSQSAGSYEQYF
>TRBJ1-5|16|TRBV10-3|few|.
TGTGCCATCAGTGAGTCGGGAGGATATAGCAATCAGCCCCAGCATTTT
CAISESGGYSNQPQHF
>TRBJ2-7|15|TRBV28|once|.
TGTGCCAGCAGTTTAACGGAGCCGGTCGGCTACGAGCAGTACTTC
CASSLTEPVGYEQYF
>TRBJ2-1|16|TRBV6-1|.|.
TGTGCCAGCAGTGAAGAAAGGACTTCGTCCTACAATGAGCAGTTCTTC
CASSEERTSSYNEQFF
>TRBJ2-1|16|TRBV18|once|.
TGTGCCAGCTCACTATCCGGCCAGGAGGACTACAATGAGCAGTTCTTC
CASSLSGQEDYNEQFF
>TRBJ2-2|14|TRBV29-1|.|TRBD1
TGCAGCGTTGAAGGGACAGGGATACACCGGGAGCTGTTTTTT
CSVEGTGIHRELFF
>TRBJ2-7|12|TRBV5-4|once|.
TGTGCCAGCAGCCTCGGGGAATACGAGCAGTACTTC
CASSLGEYEQYF
>TRBJ2-7|12|TRBV29-1|.|.
TGCAGCGTTGAAACAGGGATCTACGAGCAGTACTTC
CSVETGIYEQYF
>TRBJ2-1|16|TRBV4-1|.|TRBD2
TGCGCCAGCAGCCCGACTAGCGGGGATGCCTACAATGAGCAGTTCTTC
CASSPTSGDAYNEQFF
>TRBJ2-7|13|TRBV6-1|.|.
TGTGCCAGCAGGGTGAGAGACTCCTACGAGCAGTACTTC
CASRVRDSYEQYF
>TRBJ2-7|15|TRBV5-4|.|.
TGTGCCAGCAGCTTGGGCTGGGGCGAAAGTAGGGAGCAGTACTTC
CASSLGWGESREQYF
>TRBJ2-5|15|TRBV6-9|.|TRBD1
TGTGCCAGCAGTTACCACAGGGGGCGCATCAGGGAGCAGTACTTC
CASSYHRGRIREQYF
>TRBJ1-5|13|TRBV14|.|.
TGTGCCAGCATTGGTACAGGACCTCAGCCCCAGCATTTT
CASIGTGPQPQHF
>TRBJ1-1|17|TRBV9|.|TRBD1
TGTGCCAGCAGCGAGGGACAGGGGATCGTAGTGAACACTGAAGCTTTCTTT
CASSEGQGIVVNTEAFF
>TRBJ2-5|14|TRBV5-6|few|TRBD1
TGTGCCAGCAGCGCAAACCGGGACAGGGTGACCCAGTACTTC
CASSANRDRVTQYF
>TRBJ1-4|13|TRBV2|.|.
TGTGCCGGACGGGCTTTGGACAGTGAAAAACTGTTTTTT
CAGRALDSEKLFF
>TRBJ1-6|17|TRBV19|.|TRBD1
TGTGCCAGTAGGGACGCCGGGACAGGGGGCTATAATTCACCCCTCCACTTT
CASRDAGTGGYNSPLHF
>TRBJ1-5|17|TRBV4-1|.|.
TGCGCCAGCAGCAATACCTGGGGCAGGGAGGGCAATCAGCCCCAGCATTTT
CASSNTWGREGNQPQHF
>TRBJ2-7|15|TRBV6-1|.|.
TGTGCCAGCAGTGTGGTGGAGGGGAACATCTACGAGCAGTACTTC
CASSVVEGNIYEQYF
>TRBJ1-4|17|TRBV27|once|TRBD1
TGTGCCAGCAGTCCACTCATTACAGGGGCCATTAATGAAAAACTGTTTTTT
CASSPLITGAINEKLFF
>TRBJ2-5|12|TRBV27|once|.
TGTGCCAGCAGTTCCCTGCCGGGGACCCAGTACTTC
CASSSLPGTQYF
>TRBJ2-7|15|TRBV4-3|.|TRBD2
TGCGCCAGCAGCCAAGCTAGCGGGGGGTCCTACGAGCAGTACTTC
CASSQASGGSYEQYF
>TRBJ2-7|11|TRBV10-3|.|.
TGTGCCATCGCCTATGGTACGGAGCAGTACTTC
CAIAYGTEQYF
>TRBJ2-1|19|TRBV2|.|TRBD1
TGTGCCAGCAGTGAGCGGTCGCCAGGGGGCCTATCCTCCTACAATGAGCAGTTCTTC
CASSERSPGGLSSYNEQFF
>TRBJ2-2|17|TRBV27|.|TRBD2
TGTGCCAGCAGTAGGACTAGCGGGAGGGCATACACCGGGGAGCTGTTTTTT
CASSRTSGRAYTGELFF
>TRBJ2-1|17|TRBV5-6|.|TRBD2
TGTGCCAGCAGCTTGGCCGGGCTAGCGGGTCCCTACAATGAGCAGTTCTTC
CASSLAGLAGPYNEQFF